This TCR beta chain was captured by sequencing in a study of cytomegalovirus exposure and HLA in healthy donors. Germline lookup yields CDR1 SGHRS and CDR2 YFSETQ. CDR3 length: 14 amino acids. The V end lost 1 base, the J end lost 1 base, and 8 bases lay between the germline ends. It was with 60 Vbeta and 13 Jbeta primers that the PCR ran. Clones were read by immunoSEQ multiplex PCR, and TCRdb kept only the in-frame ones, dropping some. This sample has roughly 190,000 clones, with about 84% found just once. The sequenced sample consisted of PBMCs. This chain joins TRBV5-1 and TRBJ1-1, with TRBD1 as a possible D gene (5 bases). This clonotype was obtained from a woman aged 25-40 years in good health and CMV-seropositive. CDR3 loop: CASSLLGGNTEAFF. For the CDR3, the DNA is TGCGCCAGCAGCTTGTTGGGGGGGAACACTGAAGCTTTCTTT.